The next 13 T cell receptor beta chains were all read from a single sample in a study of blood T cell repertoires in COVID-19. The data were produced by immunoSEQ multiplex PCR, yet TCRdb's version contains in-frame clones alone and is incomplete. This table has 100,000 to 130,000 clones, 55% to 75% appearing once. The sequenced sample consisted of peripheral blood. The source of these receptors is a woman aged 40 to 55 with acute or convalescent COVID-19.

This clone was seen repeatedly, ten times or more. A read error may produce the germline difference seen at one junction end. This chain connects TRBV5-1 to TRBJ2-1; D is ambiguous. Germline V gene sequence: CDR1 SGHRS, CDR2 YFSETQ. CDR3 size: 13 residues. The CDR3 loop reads CASSQSTYSEQFF. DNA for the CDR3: TGCGCCAGCAGCCAGAGCACCTACAGTGAGCAGTTCTTC.

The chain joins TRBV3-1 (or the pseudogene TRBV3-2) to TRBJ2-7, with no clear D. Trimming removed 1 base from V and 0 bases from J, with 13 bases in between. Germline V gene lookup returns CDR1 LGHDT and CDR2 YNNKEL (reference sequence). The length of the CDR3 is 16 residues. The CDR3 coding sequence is TGTGCCAGCAGCCAAGTTCGAGGATCCTTCTCCTACGAGCAGTACTTC. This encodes CASSQVRGSFSYEQYF.

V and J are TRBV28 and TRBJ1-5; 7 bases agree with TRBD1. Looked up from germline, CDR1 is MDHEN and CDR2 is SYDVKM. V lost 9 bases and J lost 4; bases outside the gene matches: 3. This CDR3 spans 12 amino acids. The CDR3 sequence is CASRQGNQPQHF. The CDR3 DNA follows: TGTGCCAGTAGACAGGGAAATCAGCCCCAGCATTTT.

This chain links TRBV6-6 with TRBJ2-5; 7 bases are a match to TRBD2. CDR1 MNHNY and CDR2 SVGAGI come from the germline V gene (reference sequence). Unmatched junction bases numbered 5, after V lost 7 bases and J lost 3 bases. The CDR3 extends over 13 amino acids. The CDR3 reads CASTPRGEETQYF. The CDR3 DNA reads TGTGCCAGCACGCCCCGGGGGGAAGAGACCCAGTACTTC.

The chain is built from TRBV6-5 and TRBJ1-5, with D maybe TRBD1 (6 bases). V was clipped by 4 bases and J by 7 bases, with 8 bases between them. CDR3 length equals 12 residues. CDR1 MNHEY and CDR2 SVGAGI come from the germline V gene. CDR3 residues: CASSSGDQPQHF. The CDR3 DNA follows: TGTGCCAGCAGTTCAGGGGACCAGCCCCAGCATTTT.

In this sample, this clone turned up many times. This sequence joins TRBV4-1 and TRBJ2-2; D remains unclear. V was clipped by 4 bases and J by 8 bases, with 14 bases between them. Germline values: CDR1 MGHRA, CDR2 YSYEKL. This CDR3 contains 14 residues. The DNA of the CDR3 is TGCGCCAGCAGCCCCAGTCGAACATCGGGGGAGCTGTTTTTT. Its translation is CASSPSRTSGELFF.

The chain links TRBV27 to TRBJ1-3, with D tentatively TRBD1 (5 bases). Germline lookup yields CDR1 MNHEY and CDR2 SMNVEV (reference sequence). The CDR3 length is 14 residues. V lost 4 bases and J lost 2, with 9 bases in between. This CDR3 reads CASSSSTAGNTIYF. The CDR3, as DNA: TGTGCCAGCAGTTCGTCGACAGCTGGAAACACCATATATTTT.

CDR3 protein: CASSPGQGVNYGYTF. CDR3 sequence (DNA): TGCGCCAGCAGCCCGGGACAGGGGGTGAACTATGGCTACACCTTC. The chain couples TRBV4-1 to TRBJ1-2; 11 nucleotides match TRBD1. Germline V gives CDR1 MGHRA, CDR2 YSYEKL. The junction had 3 bases not matched to a gene; V was cut back by 4 bases and J by 2 bases. The CDR3 contains 15 residues.

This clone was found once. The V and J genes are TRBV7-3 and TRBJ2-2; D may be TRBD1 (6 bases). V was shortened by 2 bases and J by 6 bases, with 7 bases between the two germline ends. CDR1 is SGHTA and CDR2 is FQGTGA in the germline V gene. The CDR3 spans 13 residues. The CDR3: CASSLGGAGELFF. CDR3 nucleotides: TGTGCCAGCAGCTTAGGGGGCGCCGGGGAGCTGTTTTTT. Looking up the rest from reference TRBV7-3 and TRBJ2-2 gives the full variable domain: GAGVSQTPSNKVTEKGKYVELRCDPISGHTALYWYRQSLGQGPEFLIYFQGTGAADDSGLPNDRFFAVRPEGSVSTLKIQRTERGDSAVYLCASSLGGAGELFFGEGSRLTVL.

The CDR3 DNA is TGTGCCAGCAGCTCCCGACAGGGTGACGAGCAGTACTTC. Encoded protein: CASSSRQGDEQYF. This chain uses TRBV6-5 with TRBJ2-7; 7 positions match TRBD1. V lost 6 bases, J lost 5 bases, and 7 bases stayed unmatched. CDR3 length: 13 residues. Germline V gene lookup returns CDR1 MNHEY and CDR2 SVGAGI.

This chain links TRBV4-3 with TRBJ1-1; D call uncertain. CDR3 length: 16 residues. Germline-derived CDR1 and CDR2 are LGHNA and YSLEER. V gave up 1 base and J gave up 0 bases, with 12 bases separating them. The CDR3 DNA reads TGCGCCAGCAGCCAAGGCAGAAACAGAATGAACACTGAAGCTTTCTTT. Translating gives CASSQGRNRMNTEAFF.

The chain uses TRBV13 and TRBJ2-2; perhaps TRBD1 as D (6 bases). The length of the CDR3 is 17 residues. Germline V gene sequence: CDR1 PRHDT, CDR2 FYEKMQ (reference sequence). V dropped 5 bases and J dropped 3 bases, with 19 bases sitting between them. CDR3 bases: TGTGCCAGCAGCCCTCAAACCAGGGACACGGACACCGGGGAGCTGTTTTTT. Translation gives CASSPQTRDTDTGELFF.

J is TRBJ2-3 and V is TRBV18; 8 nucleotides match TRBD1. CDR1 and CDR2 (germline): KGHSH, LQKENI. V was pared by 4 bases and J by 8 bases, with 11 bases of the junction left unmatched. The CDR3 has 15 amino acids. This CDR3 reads CASSLTGGDPLTQYF. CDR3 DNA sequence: TGTGCCAGCTCACTTACAGGGGGTGACCCCCTTACGCAGTATTTT.